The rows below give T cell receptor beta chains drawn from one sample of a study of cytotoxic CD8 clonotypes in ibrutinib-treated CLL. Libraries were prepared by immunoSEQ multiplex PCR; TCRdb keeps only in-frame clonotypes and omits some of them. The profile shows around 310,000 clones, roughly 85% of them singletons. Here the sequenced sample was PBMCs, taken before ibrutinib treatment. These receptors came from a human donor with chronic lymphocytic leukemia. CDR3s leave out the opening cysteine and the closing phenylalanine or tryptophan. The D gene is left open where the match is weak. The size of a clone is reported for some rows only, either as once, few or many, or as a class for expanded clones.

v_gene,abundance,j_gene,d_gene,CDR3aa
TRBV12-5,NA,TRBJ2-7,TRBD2,GSSGGLAGVGQY
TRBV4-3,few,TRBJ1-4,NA,ASSPEPGLGEKLF
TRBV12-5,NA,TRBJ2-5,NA,ASGLGETQY
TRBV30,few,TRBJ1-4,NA,AWSVDIGTEKLF
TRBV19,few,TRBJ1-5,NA,ASSIELGHQPQH
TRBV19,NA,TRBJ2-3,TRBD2,ASSIALAGSTDTQY
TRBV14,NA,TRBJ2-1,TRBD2,ASSQLAGASNEQF
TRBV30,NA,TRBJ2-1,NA,AWSQGNNEQF
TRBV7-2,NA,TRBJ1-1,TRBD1,ASSPRTGDTEAF
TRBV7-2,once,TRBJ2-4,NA,ASSPQPAGLHAKNIQY
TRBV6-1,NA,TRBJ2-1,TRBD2,ASSAPASGVYNEQF
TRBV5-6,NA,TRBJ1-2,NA,ASSPGHYGYT
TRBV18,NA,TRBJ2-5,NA,ASSIQIQETQY
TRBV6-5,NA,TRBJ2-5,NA,ASRDQGWAQY
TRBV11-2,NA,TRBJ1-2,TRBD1,ASSGRGQGIYGYT
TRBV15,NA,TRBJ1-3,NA,ATSRDSFVSTIY
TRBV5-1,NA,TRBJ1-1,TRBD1,ASSLQGANTEAF
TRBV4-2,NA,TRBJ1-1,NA,ASSHPDSGDTEAF
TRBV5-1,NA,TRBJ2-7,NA,ASSLVGTSYEQY
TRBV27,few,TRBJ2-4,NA,ASSLSERNIQY
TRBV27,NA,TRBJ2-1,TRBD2,ASSPTAGGRNEQF
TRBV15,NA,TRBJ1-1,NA,ATSRATEAF
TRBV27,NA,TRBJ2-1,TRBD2,AHRRLAEGPYNEQF
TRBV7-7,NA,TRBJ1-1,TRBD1,ASSADREAEAF
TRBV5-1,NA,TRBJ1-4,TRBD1,ASSLGQGGNEKLF
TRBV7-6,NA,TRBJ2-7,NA,ASSLAPGPQIDEQY
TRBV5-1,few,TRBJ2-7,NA,ASSLHAYEQY
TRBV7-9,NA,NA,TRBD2,ASSPSGPNYEQY